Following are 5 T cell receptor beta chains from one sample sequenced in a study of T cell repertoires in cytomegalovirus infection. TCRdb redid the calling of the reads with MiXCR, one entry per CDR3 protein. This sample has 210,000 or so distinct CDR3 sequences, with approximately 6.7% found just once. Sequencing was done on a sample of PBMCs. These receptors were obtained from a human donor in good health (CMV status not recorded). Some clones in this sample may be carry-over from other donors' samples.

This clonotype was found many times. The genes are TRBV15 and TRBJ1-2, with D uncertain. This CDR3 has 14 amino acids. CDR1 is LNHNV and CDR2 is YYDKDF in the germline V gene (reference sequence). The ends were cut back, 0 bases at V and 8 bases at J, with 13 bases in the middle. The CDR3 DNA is TGTGCCACCAGCAGAGATCGTCAGGCACAGGGCTACACCTTC. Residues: CATSRDRQAQGYTF.

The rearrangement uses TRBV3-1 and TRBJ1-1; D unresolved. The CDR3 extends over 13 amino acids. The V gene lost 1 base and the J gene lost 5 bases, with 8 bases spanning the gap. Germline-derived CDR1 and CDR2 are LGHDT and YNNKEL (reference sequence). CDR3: CASSQVGETEAFF. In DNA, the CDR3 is TGTGCCAGCAGCCAAGTCGGGGAAACTGAAGCTTTCTTT.

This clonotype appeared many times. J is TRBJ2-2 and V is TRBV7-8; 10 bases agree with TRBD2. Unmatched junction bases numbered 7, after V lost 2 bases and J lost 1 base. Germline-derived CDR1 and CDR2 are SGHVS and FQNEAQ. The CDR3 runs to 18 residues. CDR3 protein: CASSLSRRLAGNTGELFF. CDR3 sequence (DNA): TGTGCCAGCAGCTTATCGCGGCGACTAGCGGGGAACACCGGGGAGCTGTTTTTT.

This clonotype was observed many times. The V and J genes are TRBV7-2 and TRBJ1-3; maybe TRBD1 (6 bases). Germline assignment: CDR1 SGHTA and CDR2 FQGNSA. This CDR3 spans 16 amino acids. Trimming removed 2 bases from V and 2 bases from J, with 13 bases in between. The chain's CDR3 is CASSLSYRVAGNTIYF. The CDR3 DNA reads TGTGCCAGCAGCTTATCTTACAGGGTGGCTGGAAACACCATATATTTT.

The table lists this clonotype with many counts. CDR3 in amino acids: CSARDDGSLRTDTQYF. CDR3 sequence (DNA): TGCAGTGCTAGAGATGACGGAAGCCTTCGCACAGATACGCAGTATTTT. V is TRBV20-1 and J is TRBJ2-3; D remains ambiguous. The CDR3 has 16 amino acids. Germline lookup yields CDR1 DFQATT and CDR2 SNEGSKA (reference sequence). Trimming left V 0 bases short and J 1 base short, with 14 bases between.